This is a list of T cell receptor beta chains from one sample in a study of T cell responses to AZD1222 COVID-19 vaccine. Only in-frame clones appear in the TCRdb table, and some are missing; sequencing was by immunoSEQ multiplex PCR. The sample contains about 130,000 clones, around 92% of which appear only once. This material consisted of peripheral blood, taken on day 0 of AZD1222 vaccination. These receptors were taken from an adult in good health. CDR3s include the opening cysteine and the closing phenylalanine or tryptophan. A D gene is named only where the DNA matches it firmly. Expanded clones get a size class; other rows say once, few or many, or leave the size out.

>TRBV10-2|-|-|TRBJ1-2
CASSETGQGPYGYTF
TGCGCCAGCAGTGAGACCGGGCAGGGACCTTATGGCTACACCTTC
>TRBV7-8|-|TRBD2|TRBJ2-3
CASSLLAGGTDTQYF
TGTGCCAGCAGCTTACTAGCGGGGGGCACAGATACGCAGTATTTT
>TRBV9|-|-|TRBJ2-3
CASSEQGRDTQYF
TGTGCCAGCAGCGAACAGGGGAGGGATACGCAGTATTTT
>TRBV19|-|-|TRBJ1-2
CASSRRGLYGYTF
TGTGCCAGTAGTCGCAGGGGTTTATACGGCTACACCTTC
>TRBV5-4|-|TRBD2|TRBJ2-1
CASSLRGLARGGSYNEQFF
TGTGCCAGCAGCTTGCGGGGACTAGCTCGCGGGGGCTCCTACAATGAGCAGTTCTTC
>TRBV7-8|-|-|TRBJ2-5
CASSLEGGGASRETQYF
TGTGCCAGCAGCTTAGAGGGTGGGGGAGCTTCTAGGGAGACCCAGTACTTC
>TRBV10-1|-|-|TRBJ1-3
CASSARRSSGNTIYF
TGCGCCAGCAGTGCGCGGAGGTCTTCTGGAAACACCATATATTTT
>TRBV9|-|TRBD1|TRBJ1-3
CASSPDRGRENTIYF
TGTGCCAGCAGCCCTGACAGGGGGCGCGAAAACACCATATATTTT
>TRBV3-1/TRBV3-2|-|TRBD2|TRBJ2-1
CASSQVAGGPDEQFF
TGTGCCAGCAGCCAAGTAGCGGGGGGTCCGGATGAGCAGTTCTTC
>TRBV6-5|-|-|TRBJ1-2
CATPRGGYHGYTF
TGTGCCACCCCCCGGGGAGGGTACCATGGCTACACCTTC
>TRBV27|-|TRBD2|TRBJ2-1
CASSLSRGGYNEQFF
TGTGCCAGCAGTTTATCTCGGGGGGGCTACAATGAGCAGTTCTTC
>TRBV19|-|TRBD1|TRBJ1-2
CASSATGGAGGYTF
TGTGCCAGTAGTGCTACAGGGGGCGCGGGTGGCTACACCTTC
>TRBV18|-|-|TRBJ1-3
CASSPMDSGNTIYF
TGTGCCAGCTCACCAATGGACTCTGGAAACACCATATATTTT
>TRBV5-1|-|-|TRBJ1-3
CASSRWDRGNTIYF
TGCGCCAGCTCGCGATGGGACCGAGGAAACACCATATATTTT
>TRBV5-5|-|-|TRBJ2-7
CASSLMGGETYEQYF
TGTGCCAGCAGCTTGATGGGCGGGGAAACCTACGAGCAGTACTTC
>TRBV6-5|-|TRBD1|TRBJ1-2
CASSTPDRGYGYTF
TGTGCCAGCAGTACCCCGGACAGGGGCTATGGCTACACCTTC
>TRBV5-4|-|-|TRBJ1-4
CASSLQSGGVEKLFF
TGTGCCAGCAGCTTACAGTCCGGGGGAGTTGAAAAACTGTTTTTT
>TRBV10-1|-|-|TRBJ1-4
CASSASDSVNEKLFF
TGCGCCAGCAGTGCCTCGGACAGCGTGAATGAAAAACTGTTTTTT
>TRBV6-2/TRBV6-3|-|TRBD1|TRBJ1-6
CASSSFGQGGSPLHF
TGTGCCAGCAGTAGCTTCGGACAGGGCGGTTCACCCCTCCACTTT
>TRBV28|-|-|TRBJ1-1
CASSLPHREEAFF
TGTGCCAGCAGTTTGCCTCACAGGGAGGAAGCTTTCTTT
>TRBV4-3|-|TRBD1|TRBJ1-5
CASSQETGDHTSQHF
TGCGCCAGCAGCCAAGAAACAGGGGATCATACGTCCCAGCATTTT
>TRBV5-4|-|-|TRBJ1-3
CASSLGGGRSSGNTIYF
TGTGCCAGCAGCTTGGGGGGGGGCCGTAGCTCTGGAAACACCATATATTTT
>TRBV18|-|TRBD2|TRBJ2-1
CASSPGTSRPSEQFF
TGTGCCAGCTCGCCCGGGACTAGCCGGCCGAGTGAGCAGTTCTTC
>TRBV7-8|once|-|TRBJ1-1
CASRYDRNTEAFF
TGTGCCAGCAGGTACGACAGGAACACTGAAGCTTTCTTT
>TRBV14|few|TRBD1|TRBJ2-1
CASSPRTGVVSVGHNEQFF
TGTGCCAGCAGCCCTCGTACAGGGGTAGTTAGTGTAGGGCACAATGAGCAGTTCTTC